One sample yielded the 14 T cell receptor beta chains listed below, sequenced in a study of monozygotic twins with inflammatory bowel disease. TCRdb re-called the 5' RACE reads and catalogs CDR3 proteins one per entry, DNA excluded. The sample features 110,000 to 150,000 distinct CDR3 sequences, with about 1.2% in its top ten. The sequenced sample consisted of blood. The source is a human donor with ulcerative colitis or Crohn's disease, or a healthy co-twin of an affected twin (not recorded which).

The genes are TRBV11-3 and TRBJ2-1; TCRdb proposes TRBD2, but this gene call is untestable without DNA. This CDR3 is built from 14 residues. Germline V CDR1 and CDR2: SGHNT, YENEEA. CDR3: CASSLGLVDNEQFF. Full variable domain (rest looked up from reference TRBV11-3 and TRBJ2-1): EAGVVQSPRYKIIEKKQPVAFWCNPISGHNTLYWYLQNLGQGPELLIRYENEEAVDDSQLPKDRFSAERLKGVDSTLKIQPAELGDSAVYLCASSLGLVDNEQFFGPGTRLTVL.

The chain uses TRBV7-9 and TRBJ2-7; lacking DNA, the TRBD1 call made by TCRdb goes unchecked. Looked up from germline, CDR1 is SEHNR and CDR2 is FQNEAQ (reference sequence). The CDR3 has 15 amino acids. The CDR3 sequence: CASSLALGTGDEQYF.

This chain uses TRBV20-1 with TRBJ2-5; lacking DNA, the TRBD2 call made by TCRdb goes unchecked. The CDR3 spans 15 residues. Germline-derived CDR1 and CDR2 are DFQATT and SNEGSKA (reference sequence). The CDR3 loop is CSASDSGTSGETQYF.

The V and J genes are TRBV9 and TRBJ2-3. The germline V gene has CDR1 SGDLS and CDR2 YYNGEE. This CDR3 is built from 14 residues. CDR3 sequence: CASSVRNPPDTQYF.

J is TRBJ2-5 and V is TRBV29-1; absent DNA, TCRdb's TRBD1 call cannot be checked. Germline loops: CDR1 SQVTM, CDR2 ANQGSEA. The CDR3 is 14 residues long. The CDR3 sequence: CSVSGTGNQETQYF.

The chain combines TRBV5-1 with TRBJ2-1. The CDR3 has 15 amino acids. Per the germline V gene, CDR1 is SGHRS and CDR2 is YFSETQ. The chain's CDR3 is CASSQSGNSYNEQFF.

The chain couples TRBV5-1 to TRBJ2-2. Germline lookup yields CDR1 SGHRS and CDR2 YFSETQ. The CDR3 contains 18 residues. The CDR3 protein is CASSLNAYGRSGTGELFF.

The CDR3 sequence is CASSQAHRGTEAFF. V and J are TRBV4-3 and TRBJ1-1; TCRdb reports TRBD1, a call that lacks DNA to check it against. Germline CDR1 is LGHNA and CDR2 is YSLEER. The CDR3 length is 14 residues.

The J gene is TRBJ2-3, the V gene TRBV29-1. Germline V gene data show CDR1 as SQVTM and CDR2 as ANQGSEA. This CDR3 contains 13 residues. CDR3 protein: CSVAVDGSDMQYF.

The rearrangement uses TRBV7-3 and TRBJ2-3. This CDR3 contains 14 residues. The germline V gene has CDR1 SGHTA and CDR2 FQGTGA. The CDR3: CASSRSLSTDTQYF.

V is TRBV7-2 and J is TRBJ2-3; the TRBD2 assignment by TCRdb is unverifiable without DNA. The CDR3 is 16 residues long. The germline V gene has CDR1 SGHTA and CDR2 FQGNSA. CDR3 residues: CASSFIASGRTDTQYF.

V is TRBV2 and J is TRBJ2-1; TCRdb designates TRBD2, a call that cannot be tested without DNA. Germline V gene data show CDR1 as SNHLY and CDR2 as FYNNEI. This CDR3 has 15 residues. The CDR3: CASSELSSGSNEQFF.

The CDR3: CASRGPHPNEKLFF. The genes are TRBV19 and TRBJ1-4; TCRdb picks TRBD1, but there is no DNA to check that call. This CDR3 contains 14 residues. In germline, CDR1 is LNHDA, CDR2 SQIVND (reference sequence). The full variable domain, rest sourced from reference TRBV19 and TRBJ1-4, is DGGITQSPKYLFRKEGQNVTLSCEQNLNHDAMYWYRQDPGQGLRLIYYSQIVNDFQKGDIAEGYSVSREKKESFPLTVTSAQKNPTAFYLCASRGPHPNEKLFFGSGTQLSVL.

V and J are TRBV28 and TRBJ2-1; the TCRdb call, TRBD1, lacks DNA for checking. Germline CDR1 is MDHEN and CDR2 is SYDVKM. The CDR3 is made up of 11 amino acids. CDR3 amino acids: CASSALQGRFF.